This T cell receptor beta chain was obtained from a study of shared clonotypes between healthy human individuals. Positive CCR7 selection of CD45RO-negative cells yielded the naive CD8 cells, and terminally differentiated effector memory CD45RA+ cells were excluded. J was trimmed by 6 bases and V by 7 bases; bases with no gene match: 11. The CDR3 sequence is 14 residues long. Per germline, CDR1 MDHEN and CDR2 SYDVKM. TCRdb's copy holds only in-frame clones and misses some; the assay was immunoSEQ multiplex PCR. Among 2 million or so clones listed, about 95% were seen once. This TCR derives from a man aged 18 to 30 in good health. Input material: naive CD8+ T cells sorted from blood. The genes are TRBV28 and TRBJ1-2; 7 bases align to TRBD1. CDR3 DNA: TGTGCCAGCACCGCGATCGACAGGGCGGATGGCTACACCTTC. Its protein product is CASTAIDRADGYTF.